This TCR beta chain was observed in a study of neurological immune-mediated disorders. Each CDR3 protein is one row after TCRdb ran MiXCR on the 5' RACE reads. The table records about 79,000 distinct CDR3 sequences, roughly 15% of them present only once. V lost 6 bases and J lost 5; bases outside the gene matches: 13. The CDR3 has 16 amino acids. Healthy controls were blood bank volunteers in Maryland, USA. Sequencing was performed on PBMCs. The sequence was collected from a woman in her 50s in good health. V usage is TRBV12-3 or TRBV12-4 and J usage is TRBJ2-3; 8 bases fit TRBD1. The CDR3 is CASRLTGRGREDTQYF. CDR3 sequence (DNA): TGTGCCAGCAGATTAACCGGCAGGGGGCGGGAAGATACGCAGTATTTT.